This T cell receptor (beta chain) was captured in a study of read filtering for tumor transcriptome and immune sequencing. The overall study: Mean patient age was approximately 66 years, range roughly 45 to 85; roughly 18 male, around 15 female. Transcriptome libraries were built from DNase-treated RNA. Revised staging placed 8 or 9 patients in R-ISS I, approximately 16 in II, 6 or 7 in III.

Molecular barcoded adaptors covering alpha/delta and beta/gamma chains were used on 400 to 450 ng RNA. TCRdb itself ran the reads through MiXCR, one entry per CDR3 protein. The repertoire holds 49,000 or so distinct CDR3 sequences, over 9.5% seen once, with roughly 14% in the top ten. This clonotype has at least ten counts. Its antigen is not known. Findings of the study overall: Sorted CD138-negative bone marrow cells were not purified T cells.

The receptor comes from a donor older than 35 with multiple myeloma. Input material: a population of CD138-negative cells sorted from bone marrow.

Written as DNA, the CDR3 is TGCGCCAGCAGCCTGGCGGCTAGCGGGACAGATACGCAGTATTTT. Its protein is CASSLAASGTDTQYF. The chain carries TRBV5-1 and TRBJ2-3; TRBD2 agrees at 8 bases. CDR3 length: 15 amino acids. Germline trimming cut 4 bases from V and 3 bases from J; bases unmatched to any gene: 7. Germline V gene sequence: CDR1 SGHRS, CDR2 YFSETQ.